Following are 2 T cell receptor beta chains from one sample sequenced in a study of cytomegalovirus exposure and HLA in healthy donors (TCRdb year 2017). The library was produced with the immunoSEQ multiplex PCR assay. For the multiplex PCR, a mixture combining 60 forward primers for TCR Vbeta segments and 13 reverse primers for TCR Jbeta segments was used. TCRdb stores this immuneACCESS table with in-frame sequences only. Part of the clones is absent; in the studies checked, under half of the shortfall reflects unresolved V genes, and no reason is known for the rest. Across this sample there are 210,000 or so clones, with less than 85% seen only once. Jointly, the top ten make up 0.55% to 0.75% of the sample. Sequenced: PBMCs. These receptors were taken from a man younger than 35 in good health and CMV-seronegative.

The V and J genes are TRBV27 and TRBJ1-1, with TRBD1 matching 10 bases. Germline V gives CDR1 MNHEY, CDR2 SMNVEV (reference sequence). V lost 3 bases to trimming and J lost 4 bases; unmatched junction nucleotides: 2. The CDR3 loop spans 14 amino acids. CDR3 DNA: TGTGCCAGCAGTTTTGGGACAGGGGTCACTGAAGCTTTCTTT. Encoded protein: CASSFGTGVTEAFF.

The chain is built from TRBV10-3 and TRBJ2-3, with TRBD1 as a possible D gene (6 bases). Germline assignment: CDR1 ENHRY and CDR2 SYGVKD. This CDR3 comprises 13 residues. Trimming pared 8 bases from V and 6 bases from J, leaving 15 bases between. CDR3 DNA sequence: TGTGCCATCGGACAAGGGGGATCGGATACGCAGTATTTT. Translated: CAIGQGGSDTQYF.